Listed below are T cell receptor beta chains from one sample, sequenced in a study of early T cells in non-severe SARS-CoV-2 infection. TCRdb ran MiXCR on the 5' RACE reads and lists one entry per CDR3 protein. The sample contains just under 65,000 distinct CDR3 sequences, almost 9% of which appear only once. The specimen was whole blood, collected at baseline. The receptors originated from an adult who was a healthcare worker with PCR-confirmed SARS-CoV-2 infection or an uninfected control (not recorded which). The CDR3 runs from the conserved cysteine through the conserved F or W. The order of the fields is J gene, clone size, D gene, V gene, CDR3 protein, CDR3 DNA. A D gene is named only where the DNA matches it firmly. Not all rows give a size; the values are once, few, many and, for expanded clones, a class.

TRBJ1-1	few	NA	TRBV20-1	CSARKFRGSNTEAFF	TGCAGTGCTAGAAAATTCAGGGGCTCGAACACTGAAGCTTTCTTT
TRBJ1-1	few	NA	TRBV7-8	CASSLDAGAAEAFF	TGTGCCAGCAGCTTAGATGCGGGGGCCGCTGAAGCTTTCTTT
TRBJ2-3	few	NA	TRBV20-1	CSARDLERGVGDTQYF	TGCAGTGCTAGAGATCTGGAGCGAGGGGTTGGAGATACGCAGTATTTT
TRBJ2-7	NA	TRBD1	TRBV20-1	CSACTPGGQQYF	TGCAGTGCTTGCACCCCAGGGGGCCAGCAGTACTTC
TRBJ2-2	few	TRBD2	TRBV20-1	CSAPGGTSGPSDTGELFF	TGCAGTGCTCCCGGGGGGACTAGCGGGCCCAGTGACACCGGGGAGCTGTTTTTT
TRBJ1-2	NA	NA	TRBV11-2	CASSYEGYGYTF	TGTGCCAGCAGCTACGAGGGCTATGGCTACACCTTC
TRBJ1-2	few	TRBD1	TRBV10-1	CASSGTGLDYGYTF	TGCGCCAGCAGTGGGACAGGGTTGGACTATGGCTACACCTTC
TRBJ1-2	many	TRBD1	TRBV20-1	CSALMTGGGLNYGYTF	TGCAGTGCTCTCATGACAGGGGGTGGTCTGAACTATGGCTACACCTTC
TRBJ1-6	many	TRBD1	TRBV5-1	CASSLEGQPSSPLHF	TGCGCCAGCAGCTTGGAGGGACAGCCGAGTTCACCCCTCCACTTT
TRBJ2-6	many	NA	TRBV19	CASSQRGASSGANVLTF	TGTGCCAGTAGCCAAAGAGGGGCCAGCTCTGGGGCCAACGTCCTGACTTTC
TRBJ1-3	many	NA	TRBV24-1	CATSGGNTIYF	TGTGCCACCAGTGGTGGAAACACCATATATTTT
TRBJ2-3	few	NA	TRBV20-1	CSAKVPGVTDTQYF	TGCAGTGCTAAAGTCCCCGGGGTCACAGATACGCAGTATTTT
TRBJ2-7	NA	TRBD2	TRBV9	CASSPRGSGGPYEQYF	TGTGCCAGCAGCCCCCGGGGTAGCGGGGGACCCTACGAGCAGTACTTC
TRBJ2-5	few	NA	TRBV5-1	CASSYGTVITQYF	TGCGCCAGCAGCTACGGGACGGTAATTACCCAGTACTTC
TRBJ2-1	many	TRBD2	TRBV7-9	CASSLPHRLAGVRNEQFF	TGTGCCAGCAGCTTACCCCACCGCCTAGCGGGAGTCCGCAATGAGCAGTTCTTC
TRBJ1-2	few	NA	TRBV12-5	CASGPTKINYGYTF	TGTGCTAGTGGCCCCACGAAAATTAACTATGGCTACACCTTC
TRBJ2-5	many	TRBD1	TRBV10-2	CASSWTGGAKTQYF	TGCGCCAGCAGCTGGACAGGGGGCGCGAAGACCCAGTACTTC
TRBJ2-3	many	TRBD2	TRBV7-2	CASSLGALAGGYTQYF	TGTGCCAGCAGCTTAGGGGCACTAGCGGGAGGATATACGCAGTATTTT
TRBJ2-5	NA	TRBD1	TRBV3-1	CASSQEDRVQETQYF	TGTGCCAGCAGCCAAGAGGACAGGGTCCAAGAGACCCAGTACTTC
TRBJ2-1	NA	TRBD2	TRBV11-3	CASSGTRGYNEQFF	TGTGCCAGCAGCGGGACTAGGGGCTACAATGAGCAGTTCTTC
TRBJ2-1	many	NA	TRBV29-1	CSVEDAGEQFF	TGCAGCGTTGAGGACGCGGGTGAGCAGTTCTTC
TRBJ2-5	NA	NA	TRBV4-3	CASSQETGAGVTQYF	TGCGCCAGCAGCCAAGAGACAGGGGCGGGGGTGACCCAGTACTTC